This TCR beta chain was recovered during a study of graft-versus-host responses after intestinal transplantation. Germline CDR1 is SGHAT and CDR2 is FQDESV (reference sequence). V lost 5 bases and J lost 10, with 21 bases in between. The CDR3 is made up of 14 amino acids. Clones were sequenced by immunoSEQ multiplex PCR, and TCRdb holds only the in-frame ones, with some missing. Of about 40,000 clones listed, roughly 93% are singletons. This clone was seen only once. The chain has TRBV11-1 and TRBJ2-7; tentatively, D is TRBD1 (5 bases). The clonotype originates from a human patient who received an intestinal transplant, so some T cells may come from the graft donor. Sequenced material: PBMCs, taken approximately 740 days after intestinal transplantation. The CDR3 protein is CASSPDQGRGAQYF. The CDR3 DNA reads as TGTGCCAGCAGCCCCGACCAGGGTAGGGGCGCTCAGTACTTC.